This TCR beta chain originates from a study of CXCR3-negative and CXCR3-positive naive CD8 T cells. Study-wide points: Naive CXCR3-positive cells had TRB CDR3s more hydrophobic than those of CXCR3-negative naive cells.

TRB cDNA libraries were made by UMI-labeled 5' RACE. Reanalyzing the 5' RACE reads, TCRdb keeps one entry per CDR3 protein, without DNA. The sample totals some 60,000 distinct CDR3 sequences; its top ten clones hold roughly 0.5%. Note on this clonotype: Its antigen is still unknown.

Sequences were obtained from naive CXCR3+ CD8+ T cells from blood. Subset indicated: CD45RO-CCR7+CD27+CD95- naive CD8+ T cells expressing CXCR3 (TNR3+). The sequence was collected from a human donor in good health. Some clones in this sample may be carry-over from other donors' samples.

The CDR3 region is CASGLANRGPLLGYTF. The chain couples TRBV12-5 to TRBJ1-2; TCRdb indicates TRBD1, and absent DNA this call remains unverified. CDR1 LGHNT and CDR2 FRNRAP come from the germline V gene. CDR3 length: 16 residues.